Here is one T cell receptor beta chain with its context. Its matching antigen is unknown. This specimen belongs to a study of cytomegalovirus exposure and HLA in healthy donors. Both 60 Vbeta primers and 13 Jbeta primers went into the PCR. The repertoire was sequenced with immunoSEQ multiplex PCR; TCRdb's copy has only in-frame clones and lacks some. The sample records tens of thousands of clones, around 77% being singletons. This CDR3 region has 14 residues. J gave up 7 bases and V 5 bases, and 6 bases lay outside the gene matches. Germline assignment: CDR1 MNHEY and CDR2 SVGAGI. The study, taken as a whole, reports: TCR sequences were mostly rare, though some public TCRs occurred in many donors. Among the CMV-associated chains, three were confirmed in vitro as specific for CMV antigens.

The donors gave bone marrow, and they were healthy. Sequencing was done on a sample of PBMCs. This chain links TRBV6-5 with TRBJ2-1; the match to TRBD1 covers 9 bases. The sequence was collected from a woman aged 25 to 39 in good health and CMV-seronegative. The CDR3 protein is CASSPGTGRNEQFF. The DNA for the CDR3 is TGTGCCAGCAGTCCCGGGACAGGGAGAAATGAGCAGTTCTTC.